What follows are 26 T cell receptor beta chains derived from one specimen sequenced in a study of molecular identifiers for immune sequencing clone quantification. TCRdb fed the PCR reads into MiXCR, producing one record per CDR3 protein. The sample lists 350,000 or so distinct CDR3 sequences, about a fifth seen once, with approximately 0.83% in the top ten. Material for sequencing was naive CD8+ T cells from blood, with Jurkat cell RNA spiked in. The subset denotes: FACS-sorted CD8+CD4-CCR7+CD45RA+ naive T cells. The source of these receptors is a human donor in good health. Some libraries in this study had Jurkat cell RNA spiked in.

This clonotype was seen at least ten times. The rearrangement joins TRBV12-3 or TRBV12-4 to TRBJ2-3, with 9 positions matching TRBD2. CDR3 length: 17 residues. With V trimmed by 6 bases and J by 0 bases, 10 bases remained unmatched. This CDR3 reads CASRRGGFTSSTDTQYF. Written as DNA, the CDR3 is TGTGCCAGCAGGCGGGGGGGCTTTACTTCTAGCACAGATACGCAGTATTTT.

This clonotype was recorded many times. The CDR3 sequence: CASRSDSYNEQFF. CDR3 coding DNA: TGCGCCAGCAGATCGGACAGCTACAATGAGCAGTTCTTC. This rearrangement joins TRBV5-1 to TRBJ2-1; perhaps TRBD1 as D (6 bases). This CDR3 has 13 residues. Germline CDR1 reads SGHRS; CDR2 reads YFSETQ. With 5 bases removed from V and 3 bases from J, the gap between germline ends came to 9 bases.

This clonotype was counted at least ten times. The CDR3 reads CASSSAGGGKSSYEQYF. In nucleotides, the CDR3 is TGTGCCAGCAGCTCGGCGGGGGGAGGGAAGAGCTCCTACGAGCAGTACTTC. The chain is built from TRBV7-9 and TRBJ2-7; 8 bases are a match to TRBD2. This CDR3 spans 17 amino acids. Looked up from germline, CDR1 is SEHNR and CDR2 is FQNEAQ (reference sequence). V shed 4 bases and J 0 bases; nucleotides not matched to a gene: 11.

At least ten counts were recorded for this clonotype. The chain has TRBV7-2 and TRBJ2-1, with TRBD1 matching over 8 bases. There are 18 residues in the CDR3. Germline V gene data show CDR1 as SGHTA and CDR2 as FQGNSA. Trimming cost V 4 bases and J 7 bases; bases outside gene matches: 18. CDR3 DNA: TGTGCCAGCAGCTCGCCCCGGCCGGGACAGGACGTGAGAAATGAGCAGTTCTTC. It specifies CASSSPRPGQDVRNEQFF.

This clonotype occurred many times. V and J are TRBV7-9 and TRBJ1-4; 7 bases are shared with TRBD1. Trimming took 5 bases from V and 8 from J; bases not matched to a gene: 8. The CDR3 has 14 amino acids. CDR1 is SEHNR, CDR2 FQNEAQ, per germline (reference sequence). The CDR3 region is CASSPGQVGEKLFF. The CDR3 DNA is TGTGCCAGCAGCCCAGGACAGGTTGGGGAAAAACTGTTTTTT.

There are many counts of this clonotype. This chain uses TRBV7-2 with TRBJ1-5; maybe TRBD1 (6 bases). In germline, CDR1 is SGHTA, CDR2 FQGNSA. The V end was cut by 5 bases, the J end by 3 bases, with 8 bases between. CDR3 length: 13 residues. CDR3 sequence: CASSQGYNQPQHF. The CDR3 coding sequence is TGTGCCAGCAGCCAGGGGTACAATCAGCCCCAGCATTTT.

This clonotype was detected only a few times. The chain couples TRBV29-1 to TRBJ2-7; TRBD1 matches at 8 bases. Germline lookup yields CDR1 SQVTM and CDR2 ANQGSEA. V lost 7 bases, J lost 2 bases, and 4 bases stayed unmatched. The CDR3 sequence is 12 residues long. CDR3 region: CSAGTGAYEQYF. In DNA form, the CDR3 reads TGCAGCGCCGGGACAGGAGCCTACGAGCAGTACTTC.

About this clonotype: A much larger clone lies one base from this, so it may be a read error. The genes are TRBV28 and TRBJ1-4; possible D gene TRBD1, 5 bases. The CDR3 is made up of 16 amino acids. Germline V gene sequence: CDR1 MDHEN, CDR2 SYDVKM. CDR3 bases: TGTGCCAGCAATCCAACAGGTTTTGCAACTAATGAAAAACTGGTTTTT. It translates to CASNPTGFATNEKLVF.

This clonotype was counted at least ten times. The chain carries TRBV12-3 or TRBV12-4 and TRBJ1-4; no definite D call. There are 15 residues in the CDR3. The germline V and J ends were trimmed by 7 bases and 5 bases, with 17 bases remaining between them. As DNA, the CDR3 is TGTGCCAGCAAGGCAGACATTAACCAGAATGAAAAACTGTTTTTT. Translating it yields CASKADINQNEKLFF.

This clonotype was recorded many times. The chain links TRBV29-1 to TRBJ2-1; 14 bases map to TRBD2. The J segment lost 9 bases and the V segment lost 6 bases, leaving 19 bases of the junction unmatched. This CDR3 is built from 18 residues. Germline CDR1 reads SQVTM; CDR2 reads ANQGSEA. CDR3 coding DNA: TGCAGCGTAGTGAGTGGACTAGCGGGAGGCCATGGGGAGGGTGAGCAGTTCTTC. This translates into CSVVSGLAGGHGEGEQFF.

In its sample, this clonotype was seen a few times. The gene calls are TRBV10-3 and TRBJ2-3; D is uncertain. The CDR3 covers 12 residues. Trimming left V 9 bases short and J 0 bases short, with 7 bases between. CDR1 is ENHRY and CDR2 is SYGVKD in the germline V gene. The CDR3 loop reads CAIKDSTDTQYF. Written as DNA, the CDR3 is TGTGCCATAAAGGACAGCACAGATACGCAGTATTTT.

This clonotype was seen repeatedly, ten times or more. This chain uses TRBV19 with TRBJ1-1; a possible D gene is TRBD1 (5 bases). The CDR3 consists of 13 residues. V shed 3 bases and J shed 4 bases, with 9 bases lying between them. CDR1 and CDR2 (germline): LNHDA, SQIVND (reference sequence). The CDR3 is CASSMLGGTEAFF. CDR3 nucleotide sequence: TGTGCCAGTAGTATGCTTGGGGGCACTGAAGCTTTCTTT.

This clonotype was found many times. The V call is TRBV20-1, the J call TRBJ2-7; no firm D call. The germline CDR1 and CDR2 sequences are DFQATT and SNEGSKA (reference sequence). CDR3 length: 12 residues. Trimming took off 5 bases at V and 2 bases at J, with 10 bases between the two ends. CDR3 nucleotide sequence: TGCAGTGCTGCCCCGGGCCCCTACGAGCAGTACTTC. As protein: CSAAPGPYEQYF.

This clonotype was recorded at least ten times. The chain has TRBV12-3 or TRBV12-4 and TRBJ2-7; 8 nucleotides align to TRBD1. The CDR3 spans 14 residues. Trimming cost V 3 bases and J 2 bases; bases outside gene matches: 3. The CDR3 sequence is CASSLGQATYEQYF. The CDR3 region has the DNA TGTGCCAGCAGTTTGGGACAGGCCACCTACGAGCAGTACTTC.

There are a few counts of this clonotype. This rearrangement joins TRBV29-1 to TRBJ1-1, with a possible D match to TRBD1 (5 bases). Germline CDR1 reads SQVTM; CDR2 reads ANQGSEA. Trimming left V 2 bases short and J 7 bases short, with 11 bases between. This CDR3 is 12 amino acids long. The CDR3 DNA follows: TGCAGCGTTGAAAGGGGTAGTCTTGAAGCTTTCTTT. This encodes CSVERGSLEAFF.

For this clonotype: This CDR3 fails to terminate in the conserved phenylalanine or tryptophan, so it likely reflects a read error. The rearrangement links TRBV12-3 or TRBV12-4 to TRBJ2-5, with TRBD1 matching 7 bases. The junction had 5 bases not matched to a gene; V was cut back by 5 bases and J by 2 bases. The CDR3 extends over 14 amino acids. The CDR3 coding sequence is TGTGCCAGCAGTCACGGGACAGAACAAGAGACCCAGTACTCC. This codes for CASSHGTEQETQYS.

Note on this clonotype: One base away lies a much larger clone, so this may be a sequencing read error. V is TRBV6-6 and J is TRBJ1-1, with D possibly being TRBD1 (6 bases). Germline values: CDR1 MNHNY, CDR2 SVGAGI (reference sequence). The CDR3 is 13 amino acids. This chain's CDR3 is CASSYGGATEVFF. The CDR3 nucleotides are TGTGCCAGCAGTTACGGGGGGGCAACTGAAGTTTTCTTT.

There are a few counts of this clonotype. This sequence joins TRBV27 and TRBJ2-7, with a tentative D call TRBD2 (5 bases). This CDR3 has 12 residues. Germline values: CDR1 MNHEY, CDR2 SMNVEV (reference sequence). V lost 6 bases and J lost 0, with 6 bases in between. CDR3 nucleotide sequence: TGTGCCAGCAGGGACTTCTCCTACGAGCAGTACTTC. Protein sequence: CASRDFSYEQYF.

As concerns this clonotype: This may come from a read error, since a much larger clone is one base off. The V call is TRBV29-1, the J call TRBJ2-2; no clear D gene. Germline-derived CDR1 and CDR2 are SQVTM and ANQGSEA. V lost 0 bases to trimming and J lost 0 bases, with 8 bases between them. The CDR3 totals 15 residues. The CDR3 DNA sequence: TGCAGCGTTGAAGAGTGGGGATCGAACACCGGGGAGCTGTTTTTT. Residues: CSVEEWGSNTGELFF.

The rearrangement uses TRBV4-1 and TRBJ2-7; no clear D. Trimming took off 0 bases at V and 3 bases at J, with 15 bases between the two ends. CDR1 and CDR2 from the germline V gene are MGHRA and YSYEKL. This CDR3 is built from 16 residues. This chain's CDR3 is CASSQEGVAPHYEQYF. In nucleotides, the CDR3 is TGCGCCAGCAGCCAAGAAGGTGTTGCGCCTCACTACGAGCAGTACTTC.

This clonotype was counted at least ten times. The chain uses TRBV6-5 and TRBJ1-2; 10 bases align to TRBD1. The CDR3 spans 13 residues. The J segment lost 8 bases and the V segment lost 7 bases, leaving 7 bases of the junction unmatched. Germline V gives CDR1 MNHEY, CDR2 SVGAGI. This CDR3 reads CASTTGTGDGYTF. Written as DNA, the CDR3 is TGTGCCAGCACCACCGGGACAGGGGACGGCTACACCTTC.

This clonotype occurred a few times. V usage is TRBV27 and J usage is TRBJ2-7, with 7 bases that match TRBD1. This CDR3 comprises 14 residues. V trimming: 6 bases; J trimming: 5 bases; junction bases outside the gene matches: 10. CDR1 is MNHEY, CDR2 SMNVEV, per germline (reference sequence). The DNA for the CDR3 is TGTGCCAGCAGCGAGGTGACAGGGCGCGACGAGCAGTACTTC. Its translation is CASSEVTGRDEQYF.

V and J are TRBV3-1 and TRBJ2-2; a weak D match, TRBD1 (5 bases). This CDR3 contains 15 residues. Trimming stripped 5 bases from V and 3 bases from J, with 13 bases between. CDR1 and CDR2 from the germline V gene are LGHDT and YNNKEL (reference sequence). The CDR3 here is CASSSDRRDTGELFF. The CDR3 DNA follows: TGTGCCAGCAGCTCGGACCGCAGGGACACCGGGGAGCTGTTTTTT.

This clonotype was seen ten or more times. The chain carries TRBV7-9 and TRBJ2-1, with TRBD1 matching 7 bases. The germline CDR1 and CDR2 sequences are SEHNR and FQNEAQ (reference sequence). The CDR3 contains 15 residues. Losses at the gene ends were 6 bases for V and 1 base for J; bases not matched to a gene: 6. CDR3 bases: TGTGCCAGCAGGGAAACAGGGGCGTCCTACAATGAGCAGTTCTTC. It translates to CASRETGASYNEQFF.

This clonotype was observed at least ten times. The rearrangement joins TRBV29-1 to TRBJ2-3; D may correspond to TRBD1 or TRBD2 (5 bases each). The length of the CDR3 is 15 residues. Between the trimmed V and J ends, which lost 1 base and 1 base, there was a span of 12 bases. In germline, CDR1 is SQVTM, CDR2 ANQGSEA. The CDR3 is CSVEAGRTRTDTQYF. CDR3 DNA: TGCAGCGTTGAAGCGGGACGAACCCGCACAGATACGCAGTATTTT.

This clonotype has ten or more counts. The CDR3 loop reads CASSHGVFGASEAFF. Here the CDR3 DNA reads TGCGCCAGCAGCCATGGGGTGTTTGGAGCTAGTGAAGCTTTCTTT. The J gene is TRBJ1-1, the V gene TRBV4-1; D uncertain. V lost 3 bases to trimming and J lost 7 bases, with 18 bases between them. Per germline, CDR1 MGHRA and CDR2 YSYEKL. The CDR3 runs 15 residues.